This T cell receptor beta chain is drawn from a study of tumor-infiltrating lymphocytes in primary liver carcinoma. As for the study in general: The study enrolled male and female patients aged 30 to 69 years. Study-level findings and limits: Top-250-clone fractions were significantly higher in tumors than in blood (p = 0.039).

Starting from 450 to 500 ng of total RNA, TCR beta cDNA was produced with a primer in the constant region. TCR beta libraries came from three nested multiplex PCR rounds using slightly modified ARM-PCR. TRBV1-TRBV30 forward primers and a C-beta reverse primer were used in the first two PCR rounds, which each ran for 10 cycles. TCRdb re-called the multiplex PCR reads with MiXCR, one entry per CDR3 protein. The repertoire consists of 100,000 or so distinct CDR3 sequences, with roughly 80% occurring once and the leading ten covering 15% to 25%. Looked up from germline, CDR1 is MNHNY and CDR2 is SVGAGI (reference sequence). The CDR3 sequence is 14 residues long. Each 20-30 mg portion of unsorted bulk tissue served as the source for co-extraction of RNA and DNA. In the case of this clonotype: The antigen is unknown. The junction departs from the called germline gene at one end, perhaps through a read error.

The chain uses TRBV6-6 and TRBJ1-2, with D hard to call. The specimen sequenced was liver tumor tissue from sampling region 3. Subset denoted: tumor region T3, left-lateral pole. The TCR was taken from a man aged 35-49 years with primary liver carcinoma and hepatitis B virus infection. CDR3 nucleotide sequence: TGTGCCAGCAGTTCACGATGGGTTGGCTATGGTTACACCTTC. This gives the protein CASSSRWVGYGYTF.